This TCR beta chain derives from a study of blood T cell repertoires in COVID-19. Overall study context: Sites in the United States, Italy and Spain provided acute and convalescent COVID-19 samples. In each case, the material was cDNA or gDNA derived from T cells, B-cell-depleted T cells, or PBMCs.

Study processing details: Amplification of reference gene primers provided the estimated nucleated cell counts. The data were produced by immunoSEQ multiplex PCR, yet TCRdb's version contains in-frame clones alone and is incomplete. V, J and clone size are taken as reported in that table, and D and trimming were inferred from the DNA itself. The sample comprises some 40,000 clones, around three quarters of which are singletons, and about 40% rests with the top ten. V was cut by 4 bases and J by 7 bases, with 16 bases left in between. CDR1 and CDR2 from the germline V gene are SGHTA and FQGNSA. There are 14 residues in the CDR3.

This receptor was taken from a man older than 75 with active or convalescent COVID-19. The sample consisted of peripheral blood. This rearrangement joins TRBV7-2 to TRBJ1-1; TRBD1 is a possible D gene (6 bases). CDR3 sequence: CASSSQGSFGEAFF. Written as DNA, the CDR3 is TGTGCCAGCAGCTCGCAGGGGAGCTTTGGTGAAGCTTTCTTT. The full variable domain, completed using reference TRBV7-2 and TRBJ1-1, is GAGVSQSPSNKVTEKGKDVELRCDPISGHTALYWYRQSLGQGLEFLIYFQGNSAPDKSGLPSDRFSAERTGGSVSTLTIQRTQQEDSAVYLCASSSQGSFGEAFFGQGTRLTVV.